This TCR beta chain is from a study of T cells in Graves' hyperthyroidism and ophthalmopathy. Study-level background: Staff took peripheral blood when the initial diagnosis was made, before any treatment began.

The CDR3 extends over 19 amino acids. CDR1 and CDR2 from the germline V gene are SGHDN and FVKESK. V was clipped by 0 bases and J by 2 bases, with 20 bases between them. The study's findings and limits: Progression to ophthalmopathy was predicted a median of approximately seven months early.

This clonotype showed up just a few times. What it binds is not known. The study enrolled patients aged 18 to 65 with newly diagnosed hyperthyroidism of under 2 months' duration. Uncontrolled infections, other autoimmune diseases, pregnancy or lactation led to exclusion of patients. What was amplified from RNA transcripts were TCR beta CDR3 regions. During a first-round RT-PCR of the TCR CDR3, the HTBI primer set was used. TCRdb independently ran MiXCR on the multiplex PCR reads; one entry per CDR3 protein. Of approximately 400,000 distinct CDR3 sequences in the sample, 15% to 19% were seen once. The V call is TRBV14, the J call TRBJ2-1; a possible D gene is TRBD2 (7 bases). The source is a woman aged 18-30 years with Graves' hyperthyroidism. The specimen sequenced was blood. The CDR3 is CASSQDLVRAGAPYNEQFF. CDR3 nucleotide sequence: TGTGCCAGCAGCCAAGATCTCGTGAGGGCGGGGGCCCCCTACAATGAGCAGTTCTTC.